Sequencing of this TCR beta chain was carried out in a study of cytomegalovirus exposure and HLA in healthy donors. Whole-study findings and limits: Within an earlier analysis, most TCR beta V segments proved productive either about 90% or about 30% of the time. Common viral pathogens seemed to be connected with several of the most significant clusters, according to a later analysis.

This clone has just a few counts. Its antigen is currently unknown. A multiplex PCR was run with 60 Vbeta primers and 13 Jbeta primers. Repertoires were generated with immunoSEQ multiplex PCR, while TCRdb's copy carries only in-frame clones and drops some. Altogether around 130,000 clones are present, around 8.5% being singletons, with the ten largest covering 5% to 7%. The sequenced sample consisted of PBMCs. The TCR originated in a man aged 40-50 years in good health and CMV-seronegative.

CDR3 nucleotides: TGCGCCAGCAGCACCTCGTCAGGGGTAGGAGAGACCCAGTACTTC. This sequence encodes CASSTSSGVGETQYF. J is TRBJ2-5 and V is TRBV5-1; D is possibly TRBD1 (6 bases). The V and J ends lost 4 bases and 4 bases respectively, with 17 bases between them. The germline V gene encodes CDR1 SGHRS and CDR2 YFSETQ. There are 15 residues in the CDR3.